This TCR beta chain was documented in a study of blood T cell repertoires in COVID-19. Background on the study: There were acute and convalescent COVID-19 samples, and they came from the United States, Italy and Spain.

Trimming left V 1 base short and J 2 bases short, with 9 bases between. Germline V gene data show CDR1 as SGHDN and CDR2 as FVKESK. The CDR3 consists of 14 residues. Methods used by the authors: Amplification of reference gene primers provided the estimated nucleated cell counts. Repertoires were generated with immunoSEQ multiplex PCR, while TCRdb's copy carries only in-frame clones and drops some. V and J calls and clone size are those listed in that table; D and trimming were worked out from the DNA. The sample records around 160,000 clones, approximately 91% being singletons. V is TRBV14 and J is TRBJ2-7; D gene ambiguous. The source of this sequence is a human donor in a cohort sampled during active COVID-19. Sequenced sample: peripheral blood. CDR3 nucleotides: TGTGCCAGCAGCCAAGGTCGCAGTGCCTACGAGCAGTACTTC. This translates into CASSQGRSAYEQYF. Using reference TRBV14 and TRBJ2-7 for the parts outside the CDR3, the full variable domain is EAGVTQFPSHSVIEKGQTVTLRCDPISGHDNLYWYRRVMGKEIKFLLHFVKESKQDESGMPNNRFLAERTGGTYSTLKVQPAELEDSGVYFCASSQGRSAYEQYFGPGTRLTVT.